This TCR beta chain comes out of a study of regulatory T cells in long-lasting Graves disease. Study-wide findings and caveats: Persistent disease showed a preference for TRBV28, TRBJ1-2 and TRBJ2-5.

This clonotype has ten or more counts. Its antigen is not identified. Both iRepertoire HTBI primers and Arm-PCR of CDR3 regions were used to build the TCR beta libraries. TCRdb reprocessed the multiplex PCR reads with MiXCR, giving one entry per CDR3 protein. This table has approximately 540,000 distinct CDR3 sequences, about 12% appearing once. The germline V gene encodes CDR1 WNHNN and CDR2 SYGVQD (reference sequence). The V gene lost 1 base and the J gene lost 0 bases, with 10 bases spanning the gap. This CDR3 comprises 16 residues. Specified time point: newly diagnosed GD, antithyroid drugs for less than 3 months. Extracted PBMC RNA gave rise to the TCR library. These data also featured in a second study, about T cells in Graves' hyperthyroidism and ophthalmopathy.

The chain has TRBV10-1 and TRBJ1-3; D gene uncertain. Sequences were derived from peripheral blood mononuclear cells (PBMCs), sampled at new diagnosis, from a patient treated with antithyroid drugs. The origin of this receptor is a woman between 25 and 40 years old with Graves disease. The DNA for the CDR3 is TGCGCCAGCAGTGAGTTGGACGGACTCTCTGGAAACACCATATATTTT. Protein product: CASSELDGLSGNTIYF.